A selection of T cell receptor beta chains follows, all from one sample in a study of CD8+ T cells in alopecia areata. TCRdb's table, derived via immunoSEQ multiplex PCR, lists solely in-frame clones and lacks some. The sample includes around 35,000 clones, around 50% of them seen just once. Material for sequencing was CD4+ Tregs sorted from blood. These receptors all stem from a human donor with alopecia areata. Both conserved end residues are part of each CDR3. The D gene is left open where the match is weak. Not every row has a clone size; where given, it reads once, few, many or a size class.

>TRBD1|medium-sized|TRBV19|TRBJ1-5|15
CASSPRQGGDQPQHF
TGTGCCAGTAGTCCCCGACAGGGAGGGGATCAGCCCCAGCATTTT
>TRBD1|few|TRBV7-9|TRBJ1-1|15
CASSSWHRGGTEAFF
TGTGCCAGCAGCTCCTGGCACAGGGGTGGCACTGAAGCTTTCTTT
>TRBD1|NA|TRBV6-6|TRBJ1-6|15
CASSYGQAYNSPLHF
TGTGCCAGCAGTTATGGACAGGCCTATAATTCACCCCTCCACTTT
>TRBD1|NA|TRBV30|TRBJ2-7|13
CAWKQGFTYEQYF
TGTGCCTGGAAACAGGGGTTTACCTACGAGCAGTACTTC
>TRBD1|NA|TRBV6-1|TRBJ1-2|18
CASSEYGTGLLQYYGYTF
TGTGCCAGCAGTGAGTACGGGACAGGACTCCTACAATACTATGGCTACACCTTC
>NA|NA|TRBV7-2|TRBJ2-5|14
CASSPGYLHETQYF
TGTGCCAGCAGCCCGGGCTACCTTCATGAGACCCAGTACTTC
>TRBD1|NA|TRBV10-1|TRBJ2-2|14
CASSGQGRTGELFF
TGCGCCAGCAGTGGACAGGGAAGGACCGGGGAGCTGTTTTTT
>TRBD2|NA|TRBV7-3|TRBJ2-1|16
CASSLGGTSGNNEQFF
TGTGCCAGCAGCTTGGGAGGGACTAGCGGCAACAATGAGCAGTTCTTC
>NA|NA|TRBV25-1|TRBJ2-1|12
CASSAFTAEQFF
TGTGCCAGCAGTGCTTTTACGGCTGAGCAGTTCTTC
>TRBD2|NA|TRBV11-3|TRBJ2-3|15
CASSLRGGGSVAQYF
TGTGCCAGCAGCTTAAGGGGCGGGGGAAGTGTTGCGCAGTATTTT
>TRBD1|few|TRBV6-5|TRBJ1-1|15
CASRGTGAGDTEAFF
TGTGCCAGCAGAGGCACAGGGGCCGGGGACACTGAAGCTTTCTTT
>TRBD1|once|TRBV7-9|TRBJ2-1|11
CASSRTGIQFF
TGTGCCAGCAGCCGGACAGGGATCCAGTTCTTC
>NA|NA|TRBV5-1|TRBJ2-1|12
CASSLSQNEQFF
TGCGCCAGCAGCTTATCCCAGAATGAGCAGTTCTTC
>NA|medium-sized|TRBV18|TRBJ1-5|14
CASSPPGGDQPQHF
TGTGCCAGCTCACCACCGGGGGGGGATCAGCCCCAGCATTTT
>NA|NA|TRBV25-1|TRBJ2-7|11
CASSDIQGLYF
TGTGCCAGCAGTGATATCCAAGGCCTGTACTTC
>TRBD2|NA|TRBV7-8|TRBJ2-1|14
CASSFLAGGREQFF
TGTGCCAGCAGCTTCCTAGCGGGGGGCCGCGAGCAGTTCTTC
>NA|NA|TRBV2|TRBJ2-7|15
CASGWIGTGFSEQYF
TGTGCCAGCGGATGGATCGGGACTGGCTTTAGCGAGCAGTACTTC
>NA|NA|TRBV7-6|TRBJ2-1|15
CASSSPFGGRDEQFF
TGTGCCAGCAGCTCACCGTTTGGAGGGCGCGATGAGCAGTTCTTC
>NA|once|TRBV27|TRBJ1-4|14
CASRRTATNEKLFF
TGTGCCAGTCGTAGAACGGCAACTAATGAAAAACTGTTTTTT
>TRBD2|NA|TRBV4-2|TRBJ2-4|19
CASSQEGLAGGLAKNIQYF
TGTGCCAGCAGCCAAGAGGGTCTAGCGGGAGGCTTAGCCAAAAACATTCAGTACTTC
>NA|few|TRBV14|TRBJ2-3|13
CASSQAGGDTQYF
TGTGCCAGCAGCCAAGCCGGGGGAGATACGCAGTATTTT
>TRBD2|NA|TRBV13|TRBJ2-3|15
CASSLLRGSTDTQYF
TGTGCCAGCAGCTTATTGCGGGGGAGCACAGATACGCAGTATTTT
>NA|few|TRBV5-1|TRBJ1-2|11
CASSDLYGYTF
TGCGCCAGCAGCGATCTCTATGGCTACACCTTC
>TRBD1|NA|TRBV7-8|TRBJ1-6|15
CASSARQGGNSPLHF
TGTGCCAGCAGCGCGCGACAGGGGGGGAATTCACCCCTCCACTTT
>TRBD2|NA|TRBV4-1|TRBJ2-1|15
CASSEDGGNYNEQFF
TGCGCCAGCAGTGAAGACGGGGGGAACTACAATGAGCAGTTCTTC
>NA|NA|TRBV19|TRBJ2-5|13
CASSSYWTETQYF
TGTGCCAGTAGTTCGTACTGGACGGAGACCCAGTACTTC
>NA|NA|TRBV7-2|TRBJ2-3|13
CASSLSDEATQYF
TGTGCCAGCAGCTTATCGGACGAAGCTACGCAGTATTTT
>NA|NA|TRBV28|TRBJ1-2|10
CASSLNGYTF
TGTGCCAGCAGTTTAAATGGCTACACCTTC
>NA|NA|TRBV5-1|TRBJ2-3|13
CASSSLLSDTQYF
TGCGCCAGCAGCTCCCTACTCTCAGATACGCAGTATTTT
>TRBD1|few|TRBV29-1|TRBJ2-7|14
CSVSGTGTYYEQYF
TGCAGCGTTTCCGGGACAGGGACCTACTACGAGCAGTACTTC
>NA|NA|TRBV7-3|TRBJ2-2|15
CASSLNRVPTGELFF
TGTGCCAGCAGCTTAAACAGGGTACCCACCGGGGAGCTGTTTTTT
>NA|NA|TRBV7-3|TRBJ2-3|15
CASSLGTGRTDTQYF
TGTGCCAGCAGCTTAGGTACGGGACGCACAGATACGCAGTATTTT
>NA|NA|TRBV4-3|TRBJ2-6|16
CASSQRLSSGANVLTF
TGCGCCAGCAGCCAACGGCTCAGCTCTGGGGCCAACGTCCTGACTTTC
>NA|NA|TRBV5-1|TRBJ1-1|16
CASSGSPGGLNTEAFF
TGCGCCAGCAGCGGCTCACCGGGGGGGTTGAACACTGAAGCTTTCTTT
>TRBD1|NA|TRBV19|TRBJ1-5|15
CASTIRTGGNQPQHF
TGTGCCAGTACAATCCGGACAGGAGGGAATCAGCCCCAGCATTTT
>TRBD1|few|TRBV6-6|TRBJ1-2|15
CASSYLRDRDRGYTF
TGTGCCAGCAGTTACCTCCGGGACAGGGACCGTGGCTACACCTTC
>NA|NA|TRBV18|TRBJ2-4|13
CASEGLAKNIQYF
TGTGCCAGCGAGGGTCTAGCCAAAAACATTCAGTACTTC
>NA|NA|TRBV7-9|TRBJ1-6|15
CASSLVQGVGSPLHF
TGTGCCAGCAGCTTAGTACAGGGAGTTGGGTCACCCCTCCACTTT
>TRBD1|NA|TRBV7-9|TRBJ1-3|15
CASSPTQGAGNTIYF
TGTGCCAGCAGCCCGACCCAGGGGGCGGGAAACACCATATATTTT
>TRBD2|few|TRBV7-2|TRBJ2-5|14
CASSSRTSKETQYF
TGTGCCAGCAGCTCTCGGACTAGTAAGGAGACCCAGTACTTC
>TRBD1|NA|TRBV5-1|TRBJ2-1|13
CASSLARGNEQFF
TGCGCCAGCAGCTTGGCCAGGGGGAATGAGCAGTTCTTC
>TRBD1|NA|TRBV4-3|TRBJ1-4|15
CASSQDALSDRGLFF
TGCGCCAGCAGCCAAGACGCCCTCTCCGACAGGGGTCTGTTTTTT
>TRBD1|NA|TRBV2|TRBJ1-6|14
CASSTDRVDSPLHF
TGTGCCAGCAGTACGGACAGGGTAGATTCACCCCTCCACTTT
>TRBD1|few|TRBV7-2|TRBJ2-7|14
CASSLTGAAYEQYF
TGTGCCAGCAGCTTAACAGGGGCGGCCTACGAGCAGTACTTC
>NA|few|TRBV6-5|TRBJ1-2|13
CASSSTDEYGYTF
TGTGCCAGCAGTTCCACGGACGAGTATGGCTACACCTTC
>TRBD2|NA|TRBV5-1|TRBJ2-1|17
CASSHRGLAGADNEQFF
TGCGCCAGCAGCCATCGGGGACTAGCGGGGGCCGACAATGAGCAGTTCTTC
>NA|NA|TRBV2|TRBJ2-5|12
CATSVAGETQYF
TGTGCCACCTCGGTTGCGGGGGAGACCCAGTACTTC
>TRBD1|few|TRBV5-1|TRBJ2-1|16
CASSAGQGSSYNEQFF
TGCGCCAGCAGCGCGGGACAGGGAAGCTCCTACAATGAGCAGTTCTTC
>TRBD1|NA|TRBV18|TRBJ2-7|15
CASSSTQGVTYEQYF
TGTGCCAGCTCATCGACACAGGGGGTCACCTACGAGCAGTACTTC
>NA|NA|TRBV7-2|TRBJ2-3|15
CASNPSGLSTDTQYF
TGTGCCAGCAACCCCTCCGGACTTTCCACAGATACGCAGTATTTT
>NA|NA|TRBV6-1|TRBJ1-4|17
CASSEPGRGATNEKLFF
TGTGCCAGCAGTGAGCCGGGGAGGGGGGCAACTAATGAAAAACTGTTTTTT